Following are 16 T cell receptor beta chains from one sample sequenced in a study of T cells in Graves' hyperthyroidism and ophthalmopathy. Template material for amplifying TCR beta CDR3 regions consisted of RNA transcripts. The HTBI primer set drove a first-round RT-PCR of the TCR CDR3. In TCRdb, the multiplex PCR reads were re-called with MiXCR into one record per CDR3 protein. The repertoire consists of about 380,000 distinct CDR3 sequences, with around 13% occurring once and the leading ten covering 15% to 20%. Sequencing used blood. These receptors all come from a woman in her twenties or thirties with Graves' ophthalmopathy.

This clonotype was picked up many times. This sequence joins TRBV6-2 or TRBV6-3 and TRBJ1-5; D unresolved. The germline gives CDR1 MNHEY, CDR2 SVGEGT. The V end was cut by 0 bases, the J end by 10 bases, with 10 bases between. This CDR3 comprises 13 residues. The CDR3 DNA reads as TGTGCCAGCAGTTACTCGAATGGGGTCCCCCAGCATTTT. This encodes CASSYSNGVPQHF.

The chain combines TRBV15 with TRBJ1-5; TRBD1 is a possible D gene (6 bases). CDR1 is LNHNV and CDR2 is YYDKDF in the germline V gene (reference sequence). The CDR3 covers 14 residues. V lost 9 bases, J lost 1 base, and 13 bases lay in between. In DNA, the CDR3 is TGTGCCACTCAGAGGGGGGACAGCAATCAGCCCCAGCATTTT. Protein: CATQRGDSNQPQHF. The complete variable domain, with remaining parts taken from reference TRBV15 and TRBJ1-5, reads DAMVIQNPRYQVTQFGKPVTLSCSQTLNHNVMYWYQQKSSQAPKLLFHYYDKDFNNEADTPDNFQSRRPNTSFCFLDIRSPGLGDTAMYLCATQRGDSNQPQHFGDGTRLSIL.

This clonotype was seen many times. The CDR3: CSASDGTSGVYEQYF. In nucleotides, the CDR3 is TGCAGTGCTAGCGACGGGACTAGCGGGGTTTACGAGCAGTACTTC. The J gene is TRBJ2-7, the V gene TRBV20-1; 13 bases fit TRBD2. V was pared by 3 bases and J by 4 bases, with 6 bases of the junction left unmatched. The CDR3 contains 15 residues. CDR1 is DFQATT, CDR2 SNEGSKA, per germline (reference sequence).

In the case of this clonotype: A much larger clone is a single base away; this may be a read error. This chain connects TRBV4-1 to TRBJ1-5; D perhaps matches TRBD1 (6 bases). The CDR3 is 15 residues long. Germline V gene lookup returns CDR1 MGHRA and CDR2 YSYEKL. CDR3 in amino acids: CASRQGGGAAQPQHF. The CDR3 DNA sequence: TGCGCCAGCAGACAAGGGGGGGGGGCCGCTCAGCCCCAGCATTTT.

V and J are TRBV9 and TRBJ2-7; 9 bases are shared with TRBD1. Trimming at V came to 0 bases and at J to 3 bases, leaving 4 bases not matched to a gene. Germline V gene data show CDR1 as SGDLS and CDR2 as YYNGEE. This CDR3 region has 15 residues. The CDR3 DNA reads as TGTGCCAGCAGCGTAGAGGGACAGGGCTTCTACGAGCAGTACTTC. Encoded protein: CASSVEGQGFYEQYF.

The sample holds many counts of this clonotype. CDR3 sequence reads: CASLDRGGQPQHF. The CDR3 DNA is TGTGCCAGCCTTGACAGGGGAGGACAGCCCCAGCATTTT. This rearrangement joins TRBV2 to TRBJ1-5; 8 bases match TRBD1. With V trimmed by 8 bases and J by 7 bases, 7 bases remained unmatched. CDR1 and CDR2 from the germline V gene are SNHLY and FYNNEI. The CDR3 contains 13 residues.

This clonotype was observed a handful of times. The V and J genes are TRBV4-1 and TRBJ1-2; the D gene is possibly TRBD1 (5 bases). Germline V gene data show CDR1 as MGHRA and CDR2 as YSYEKL. V lost 0 bases, J lost 2 bases, and 13 bases lay in between. The CDR3 totals 16 residues. The CDR3 nucleotides read TGCGCCAGCAGCCAAGATCCTGGGGGAACAAACTATGGCTACACCTTC. It encodes CASSQDPGGTNYGYTF.

This clonotype showed up many times. The chain carries TRBV28 and TRBJ2-7, with 9 nucleotides matching TRBD1. The CDR3 is made up of 14 amino acids. Germline-derived CDR1 and CDR2 are MDHEN and SYDVKM. V lost 4 bases to trimming and J lost 5 bases; unmatched junction nucleotides: 6. CDR3 in amino acids: CASSWGTGRNEQYF. CDR3 in DNA: TGTGCCAGCAGTTGGGGGACAGGGAGGAACGAGCAGTACTTC.

This clonotype showed up many times. This sequence joins TRBV7-2 and TRBJ2-3, with TRBD2 matching 10 bases. Unmatched junction bases numbered 11, after V lost 0 bases and J lost 5 bases. Germline-derived CDR1 and CDR2 are SGHTA and FQGNSA. CDR3 length equals 18 residues. CDR3 region: CASSLALAGETFGDTQYF. In DNA form, the CDR3 reads TGTGCCAGCAGCTTAGCCCTAGCGGGGGAGACGTTTGGAGATACGCAGTATTTT.

This clonotype was counted many times. This chain uses TRBV20-1 with TRBJ2-7; 13 bases are shared with TRBD2. V trimming: 6 bases; J trimming: 1 base; junction bases outside the gene matches: 3. This CDR3 region has 14 residues. The germline gives CDR1 DFQATT, CDR2 SNEGSKA (reference sequence). The CDR3 here is CSARTSGSSYEQYF. Here the CDR3 DNA reads TGCAGTGCCAGGACTAGCGGGAGTTCCTACGAGCAGTACTTC.

This clonotype came up many times. The chain recombines TRBV7-2 with TRBJ2-3; 8 nucleotides align to TRBD1. Germline CDR1 is SGHTA and CDR2 is FQGNSA. This CDR3 has 16 residues. V dropped 6 bases and J dropped 2; count of bases not matched to a gene: 10. CDR3 amino acids: CASSRARQGNTDTQYF. The CDR3 DNA reads as TGTGCCAGCAGTAGAGCCCGACAGGGGAACACAGATACGCAGTATTTT. The entire variable domain, with the rest obtained from reference TRBV7-2 and TRBJ2-3, is as follows: GAGVSQSPSNKVTEKGKDVELRCDPISGHTALYWYRQSLGQGLEFLIYFQGNSAPDKSGLPSDRFSAERTGGSVSTLTIQRTQQEDSAVYLCASSRARQGNTDTQYFGPGTRLTVL.

Many counts were recorded for this clonotype. The rearrangement uses TRBV28 and TRBJ2-7; TRBD2 aligns across 8 bases. Trimming at V came to 5 bases and at J to 4 bases, leaving 10 bases not matched to a gene. Germline assignment: CDR1 MDHEN and CDR2 SYDVKM. The CDR3 covers 15 residues. The CDR3 DNA is TGTGCCAGCAGTCCCCCGTTTGCGGGGGGTTACGAGCAGTACTTC. It is translated as CASSPPFAGGYEQYF.

This clonotype was seen ten or more times. J is TRBJ2-2 and V is TRBV5-5; weak D call: TRBD1 (6 bases). The CDR3 sequence is 18 residues long. V gave up 1 base and J gave up 1 base, with 17 bases separating them. The germline V gene has CDR1 SGHKS and CDR2 YYEKEE (reference sequence). This CDR3 is CASSLSRSGQLNTGELFF. CDR3 nucleotide sequence: TGTGCCAGCAGCTTGTCTCGCTCAGGACAGCTGAACACCGGGGAGCTGTTTTTT.

This clonotype came up many times. The chain has TRBV29-1 and TRBJ2-7; tentative D call: TRBD2 (7 bases). V was pared by 4 bases and J by 3 bases, with 13 bases between. Germline CDR1 SQVTM, CDR2 ANQGSEA. The CDR3 extends over 13 amino acids. The CDR3 DNA follows: TGCAGCGTTGTTGGCGGGGGCCTCTACGAGCAGTACTTC. Translation: CSVVGGGLYEQYF.

The sample holds a few counts of this clonotype. A read error may explain this, as a much larger clone is one base away. Here the CDR3 omits its conserved ending phenylalanine or tryptophan, so a read error is the likely source. This chain joins TRBV12-5 and TRBJ1-1; the D gene is possibly TRBD1 (5 bases). Germline CDR1 and CDR2: LGHNT and FRNRAP. The CDR3 is made up of 12 amino acids. The V end was cut by 1 base, the J end by 10 bases, with 10 bases between. CDR3 sequence: CASGLAREGAFL. The CDR3 bases are TGTGCTAGTGGTTTGGCCAGGGAAGGAGCTTTCCTT.

A few counts support this clonotype. The rearrangement joins TRBV11-2 to TRBJ1-3, with D unclear. CDR3 length equals 18 residues. V was trimmed by 3 bases and J by 6 bases, leaving 24 bases between them. The V gene's germline CDR1 is SGHAT and CDR2 FQNNGV. Written as DNA, the CDR3 is TGTGCCAGCAGCTTTTACTTCTCGGGTAGCAGAGATAAAAACACCATATATTTT. This codes for CASSFYFSGSRDKNTIYF.